The 14 T cell receptor beta chains reported below all come from one sample, sequenced in a study of T cell responses to AZD1222 COVID-19 vaccine. Libraries were prepared by immunoSEQ multiplex PCR; TCRdb keeps only in-frame clonotypes and omits some of them. The sample contains around 150,000 clones, over 85% of which appear only once. The sample here was peripheral blood, taken on day 0 of AZD1222 vaccination. The receptors derive from an adult in good health.

The chain recombines TRBV5-1 with TRBJ2-7; unclear D gene. V was shortened by 7 bases and J by 2 bases, with 1 base between the two germline ends. This CDR3 is 9 amino acids long. The V gene's germline CDR1 is SGHRS and CDR2 YFSETQ. CDR3 nucleotide sequence: TGCGCCAGCGCCTACGAGCAGTACTTC. Translation: CASAYEQYF.

This chain connects TRBV30 to TRBJ1-1; no reliable D call. Germline V gene lookup returns CDR1 GTSNPN and CDR2 SVGIG (reference sequence). V lost 2 bases and J lost 6, with 7 bases in between. This CDR3 comprises 11 residues. The DNA for the CDR3 is TGTGCCTGGAGTAGAGAAGCTGAAGCTTTCTTT. Encoded protein: CAWSREAEAFF.

This rearrangement joins TRBV25-1 to TRBJ2-1; D is undetermined. Looked up from germline, CDR1 is MGHDK and CDR2 is SYGVNS. This CDR3 comprises 11 residues. V lost 10 bases, J lost 9 bases, and 13 bases lay in between. The CDR3, as DNA: TGTGCCATCGGTCCCGGCGGTGAGCAGTTCTTC. Encoded protein: CAIGPGGEQFF.

This sequence joins TRBV28 and TRBJ2-7; possible D gene TRBD1, 5 bases. The CDR3 covers 13 residues. The germline V and J ends were trimmed by 5 bases and 5 bases, with 13 bases remaining between them. Germline V lookup: CDR1 MDHEN, CDR2 SYDVKM. CDR3 protein: CASSTTVPNEQYF. CDR3 in DNA: TGTGCCAGCAGTACGACAGTTCCCAACGAGCAGTACTTC.

CDR3 bases: TGCGCCAGCAGCCAAGATCAGGGACAGGGTGTGCAGCCCCAGCATTTT. Its translation is CASSQDQGQGVQPQHF. The V gene is TRBV4-1, the J gene TRBJ1-5, with 9 bases identical to TRBD1. J lost 7 bases, V lost 0 bases, and 7 bases had no gene match. CDR3 length equals 16 residues. Germline V gene sequence: CDR1 MGHRA, CDR2 YSYEKL.

This chain connects TRBV6-6 to TRBJ1-2; 8 nucleotides match TRBD1. The V gene end was trimmed by 4 bases and the J gene end by 4 bases; junction bases not matched to a gene: 2. This CDR3 comprises 13 residues. Germline assignment: CDR1 MNHNY and CDR2 SVGAGI (reference sequence). The chain's CDR3 is CASSSGQVYGYTF. CDR3 bases: TGTGCCAGCAGTTCGGGACAGGTCTATGGCTACACCTTC.

This rearrangement joins TRBV5-6 to TRBJ2-2; D gene unclear. CDR1 is SGHDT, CDR2 YYEEEE, per germline. Trimming left V 0 bases short and J 6 bases short, with 15 bases between. The length of the CDR3 is 16 residues. The CDR3 nucleotides are TGTGCCAGCAGCTTGGGTCACGGCGCCCCCTCCGGGGAGCTGTTTTTT. Its translation is CASSLGHGAPSGELFF.

J is TRBJ2-5 and V is TRBV6-6, with D possibly matching TRBD1 (5 bases). The CDR3 is 13 amino acids. Trimming pared 7 bases from V and 5 bases from J, leaving 14 bases between. Germline values: CDR1 MNHNY, CDR2 SVGAGI (reference sequence). CDR3 protein: CASMAGYTETQYF. DNA of the CDR3: TGTGCCAGCATGGCAGGGTATACGGAGACCCAGTACTTC.

The CDR3, as DNA: TGTGCCATCAATAAAGTCTACCAGGGAATACTCGGGAATGAGCAGTTCTTC. This encodes CAINKVYQGILGNEQFF. This chain uses TRBV10-3 with TRBJ2-1; D may be TRBD1 (5 bases). Trimming shortened V by 7 bases and J by 7 bases, and 26 bases separated the two germline ends. The CDR3 covers 17 residues. The germline V gene has CDR1 ENHRY and CDR2 SYGVKD.

The gene calls are TRBV29-1 and TRBJ2-5; tentatively, D is TRBD1 or TRBD2 (5 bases each). Germline CDR1 SQVTM, CDR2 ANQGSEA. The CDR3 spans 12 residues. V lost 1 base and J lost 5, with 8 bases in between. The CDR3 reads CSVEAGLETQYF. Here the CDR3 DNA reads TGCAGCGTTGAAGCGGGGCTGGAGACCCAGTACTTC.

The chain links TRBV7-2 to TRBJ2-1; D is possibly TRBD2 (5 bases). The V end was cut by 2 bases, the J end by 11 bases, with 13 bases between. The CDR3 sequence is 13 residues long. The germline gives CDR1 SGHTA, CDR2 FQGNSA. The CDR3 loop reads CASSLRRDTQQFF. In DNA, the CDR3 is TGTGCCAGCAGCTTACGACGGGATACGCAGCAGTTCTTC.

CDR3 DNA: TGTGCCAGCAGCCAAGCAGCGGGGGGCGTCGAGCAGTACTTC. Translation: CASSQAAGGVEQYF. The chain joins TRBV3-1 (or the pseudogene TRBV3-2) to TRBJ2-7; 9 positions match TRBD2. The CDR3 sequence is 14 residues long. V shed 1 base and J 6 bases; nucleotides not matched to a gene: 4. In germline, CDR1 is LGHDT, CDR2 YNNKEL (reference sequence).

The CDR3 sequence is CASSLPAGPEAFF. CDR3 in DNA: TGCGCCAGCAGCTTACCCGCCGGCCCTGAAGCTTTCTTT. The gene calls are TRBV5-1 and TRBJ1-1; D remains unclear. V lost 2 bases and J lost 6, with 11 bases in between. CDR3 length: 13 amino acids. In germline, CDR1 is SGHRS, CDR2 YFSETQ.

The chain combines TRBV19 with TRBJ1-6; TRBD1 matches 9 bases. The CDR3 length is 17 residues. Per the germline V gene, CDR1 is LNHDA and CDR2 is SQIVND (reference sequence). J was trimmed by 6 bases and V by 3 bases; bases with no gene match: 9. CDR3 bases: TGTGCCAGTAGTATTGACAACAGGGGGCTCTTTAATTCACCCCTCCACTTT. Its protein is CASSIDNRGLFNSPLHF.